This T cell receptor (beta chain) came from a study of blood T cell repertoires in COVID-19 (dated by TCRdb to 2020 to 2021). In terms of the full investigation: Samples from collaborators originated in the United States, Italy and Spain and spanned both the acute and convalescent phases of COVID-19. The material from the prospective study consisted of cDNA or gDNA derived from T cells, B-cell-depleted T cells, or PBMCs. Subjects who had been exposed to COVID-19, were actively infected with it, or had recovered from it provided the deeply sampled blood TCRbeta repertoires that made up the dataset. The repertoires were released in a freely available public database meant as a resource for research on the immune response to SARS-CoV-2. The samples were drawn from two sources: the first 160 participants of the ongoing ImmuneRACE study, and over 950 subjects contributed by 6 global collaborators. A de-identified subject ID, COVID-19 status, age in years and sex were almost always included in the sample metadata. Where available, HLA class I and class II types were taken from metadata supplied by the sample provider and were not determined by assay-based typing. What the work shows at the level of the full study, not this receptor alone: The amount of clinical and demographic metadata varied by source and participant and was provided uncurated.

Comment on this clone: Its binding antigen is unknown. No base-level quality is on record; no much larger clone is a single base apart.

Including the terminal cysteine and phenylalanine, the CDR3 comprises 14 residues. CDR3 DNA is the only sequence kept; it has 42 bases, read in frame from the first base. For CDR1 and CDR2, the germline V gene lists ENHRY and SYGVKD. V has 0 bases trimmed and J has 6 bases trimmed; junction bases matching no gene number 1. TCRbeta CDR3 regions were amplified from genomic DNA by means of the immunoSEQ Assay, a bias-controlled multiplex PCR. The paper's data handling went like this. Nucleated cell counts per sample were estimated from amplification of reference gene primers within the assay. Sequence reads were collapsed and filtered to measure the absolute abundance of every unique TCRbeta CDR3 rearrangement. For each sample, productive Simpson clonality was calculated as the square root of Simpson's diversity index across productive rearrangements. This immuneACCESS table, as held by TCRdb, lists in-frame sequences with V and J called but not all clones. Of the missing ones, under half trace to an unresolved V gene in checked studies; the others have no known cause. V and J calls plus clone size are reproduced from that table; the DNA served to infer D and trimming. This sample is represented by around 200,000 clones; about 85% of them were singletons. In total, the top ten clones hold 0.72% of the sample.

Each collaborating institution followed its own protocols to collect whole blood in K2EDTA tubes. Collaborator samples were shipped for TCRbeta analysis as frozen whole blood, isolated PBMCs, or DNA extracted from either sample type. This clonotype was obtained from a man aged 40-49 years with acute or convalescent COVID-19. The chain is encoded by TRBV10-3 joined to TRBJ2-2; 7 nucleotides in the junction match TRBD1. The sample taken for sequencing was peripheral blood. The base sequence is TGTGCCATCAGTGAGTCCACAGGGGCCGGGGAGCTGTTTTTT. The encoded protein is CAISESTGAGELFF.